This T cell receptor (beta chain) appears in the sequencing data of a study of identical twins. Trimming left V 5 bases short and J 4 bases short, with 17 bases between. The CDR3 spans 14 residues. The germline V gene encodes CDR1 SQVTM and CDR2 ANQGSEA. All of the donors were Caucasians in good health. The sample holds a few counts of this clonotype. Its target is not known. The cDNA had a unique molecular identifier and a template-switch universal primer site. Using its own MiXCR run on the 5' RACE reads, TCRdb lists one record per CDR3 protein. Here the sample spans a few hundred thousand distinct CDR3 sequences, approximately 8.3% being singletons. Overall study findings and caveats: The more abundant beta clonotypes in cord blood had fewer insertions, and memory repertoires did not show this. The study based its conclusions on cross-sectional statistical analysis and did not follow the same donors.

This sample also appeared in a second study, on yellow fever vaccine responses in identical twins.

Specimen: CD8+ T cells sorted from blood. This sequence joins TRBV29-1 and TRBJ1-2; a possible D gene is TRBD1 (6 bases). This TCR came from a woman aged 18 to 35 in good health. CDR3 coding DNA: TGCAGCGTTCCCTGGGGGGCACTATCCTATGGCTACACCTTC. Translated, it gives CSVPWGALSYGYTF.